This T cell receptor beta chain was identified during a study of T cell clones after liver transplantation (dated by TCRdb to about 2019). Regarding the research as a whole: The samples were obtained from ITN030ST, a randomized trial that attempted immunosuppression withdrawal within 2 years after liver transplantation. Donor-reactive T cell clones were identified by TCRbeta sequencing after a pre-transplant mixed lymphocyte reaction and then tracked in post-transplant blood. Third party-reactive TCRbeta sequences from pre-transplant MLRs were also identified as an antigen-independent comparator for donor-reactive sequences. Of the eight recipients, three were HCV-positive, while the remaining recipients had been transplanted for non-autoimmune, non-viral indications. The subjects received no induction therapy and were kept on standard immunosuppression until randomization at 12-24 months post-transplant. Tolerance was defined as complete withdrawal of immunosuppression for at least one year without a rise in liver enzymes beyond twice the upper limit of normal. Blood samples were collected pre-transplant, pre-randomization before withdrawal, and post-randomization after either full withdrawal or failed withdrawal. The studied cohort comprised 8 liver transplant recipients, 3 classified as tolerant and 5 as non-tolerant.

On this clone itself: Its antigen has not been determined. No qualities accompany the bases; no much larger clone lies one base away.

Unstimulated PBMCs, after thawing, were stained for CD3, CD4 and CD8 and then FACS-sorted into CD3+CD4+ and CD3+CD8+ populations. All 8 studied subjects were randomized to withdrawal of immunosuppression. Genomic DNA was isolated with the Qiagen DNeasy Blood and Tissue Kit. What the research found in general, with its limitations: A greater decline was seen for donor-reactive sequences than for third party-reactive sequences, suggesting partial antigen-specific deletion unrelated to withdrawal success. The conclusions were considered preliminary, being limited by small, heterogeneous patient numbers and non-standardized post-transplant time points. Low numbers of available donor cells limited the measurable donor-reactive repertoire in a couple of subjects. Once repertoire turnover was taken into account, donor-reactive detection showed a significant reduction for CD4 in 7 of 8 subjects and for CD8 in 8 of 8. In 5 of 8 subjects, circulating donor-reactive CD4 TCRbeta sequences decreased significantly after transplant, regardless of tolerance or HCV status. Without allograft tissue specimens, donor-reactive T cells may have migrated into the graft rather than being deleted.

Using immunoSEQ, frozen genomic DNA was subjected to high-throughput TCRbeta CDR3 sequencing, a process that included PCR amplification, mapping, bias correction and internal controls. The original methods were these. Only productive rearrangements were retained, and each unique TCRbeta sequence was defined by its CDR3 nucleotide sequence together with its V and J gene. Donor-reactive sequences required at least 5-fold expansion in CFSE-low cells versus unstimulated pre-transplant cells and at least 0.01% frequency. Minimum frequency thresholds were set for each subject on the basis of the unstimulated sample with the lowest template count, so that a detection power of at least 90% was ensured. Jensen-Shannon divergence between the top 1000 TCRbeta sequences post-transplant and pre-transplant was used to measure repertoire turnover. Changes in detection of donor-reactive sequences were tested with two-sided Fisher's exact tests. Held by TCRdb, this immuneACCESS table contains in-frame sequences only and omits some clones. Under half of the omission traces to an unresolved V gene where checked; the cause of the rest is unknown. V and J calls and clone size follow that table, whereas D and trimming were derived from the DNA. The sample data list tens of thousands of clones, and around four fifths of these were observed just once. The ten largest make up approximately 0.45% of the sample.

The specimen was CD4+ T cells from blood, collected approximately 3.5 years after liver transplant. This receptor was identified in a human patient who received a liver transplant. Following a transplant, some T lymphocytes may have been derived from the graft donor.

The nucleotides read TGTGCCAGCAGTTTAACTAGCGAGCCCTACGAGCAGTACTTC. Translated, it reads CASSLTSEPYEQYF. The sequence links TRBV28 to TRBJ2-7; TRBD2 lines up with 7 middle nucleotides. Clipping removes 2 bases from V and 2 bases from J, with 3 as the unmatched junction base count. Including the terminal cysteine and phenylalanine, the CDR3 comprises 14 residues. The entry retains the CDR3 DNA only, 42 bases that are in frame from base 1. Sequences MDHEN (CDR1) and SYDVKM (CDR2) are obtained from the germline V gene.